The 15 T cell receptor beta chains in this list originate from one sample, sequenced in a study of blood T cells in healthy people across ages. A sample-barcoded 5' primer and a J-beta primer mix were used in a second PCR of about 7 to 12 cycles. TCRdb reprocessed the 5' RACE reads with MiXCR, giving one entry per CDR3 protein. The sample contains 1.5 million to 2 million distinct CDR3 sequences, under 30% of which appear only once. The specimen sequenced was blood. All receptors come from a woman aged 25-40 years in good health.

This clonotype was observed at least ten times. CDR3 nucleotide sequence: TGCAGTGCTTCTACTAGCGGGAGTGTCAATGAGCAGTTCTTC. Translating it yields CSASTSGSVNEQFF. This chain links TRBV20-1 with TRBJ2-1; 11 positions match TRBD2. Germline lookup yields CDR1 DFQATT and CDR2 SNEGSKA (reference sequence). The CDR3 spans 14 residues. J lost 6 bases, V lost 5 bases, and 6 bases had no gene match.

This clonotype has a handful of counts. The chain joins TRBV28 to TRBJ2-5; tentative D call: TRBD2 (6 bases). V lost 3 bases to trimming and J lost 5 bases, with 22 bases between them. Germline V gives CDR1 MDHEN, CDR2 SYDVKM. CDR3 length equals 17 residues. The CDR3 nucleotides read TGTGCCAGCAGTTTTGATGCTGGGGAGGACCTACGGGAGACCCAGTACTTC. This gives the protein CASSFDAGEDLRETQYF.

This clonotype was recorded a few times. The gene calls are TRBV20-1 and TRBJ2-1; the D is unclear. CDR1 is DFQATT and CDR2 is SNEGSKA in the germline V gene (reference sequence). The CDR3 is 12 residues long. V was pared by 6 bases and J by 4 bases, with 10 bases between. In DNA, the CDR3 is TGCAGTGCCCCGACTGGTTACAATGAGCAGTTCTTC. Amino acid sequence: CSAPTGYNEQFF.

The rearrangement joins TRBV12-3 or TRBV12-4 to TRBJ2-7; the D gene is possibly TRBD2 (5 bases). This CDR3 has 14 amino acids. V lost 2 bases and J 4 bases, leaving 12 bases between the germline ends. Written as DNA, the CDR3 is TGTGCCAGCAGTTTACGGGTGGGAGATTACGAGCAGTACTTC. Translating it yields CASSLRVGDYEQYF.

This clonotype was counted only a few times. The chain employs TRBV7-8 and TRBJ2-1; weak D call: TRBD2 (7 bases). CDR1 and CDR2 (germline): SGHVS, FQNEAQ. V was cut by 5 bases and J by 1 base, with 24 bases left in between. This CDR3 spans 19 amino acids. CDR3 nucleotide sequence: TGTGCCAGCAGCCCTAGGGGAGGCGGGAGAGGGGGTTCCTACAATGAGCAGTTCTTC. Its protein is CASSPRGGGRGGSYNEQFF.

Only a few counts were recorded for this clonotype. V gene TRBV20-1 combines with J gene TRBJ2-1; D possibly corresponds to TRBD1 (6 bases). The ends were cut back, 5 bases at V and 8 bases at J, with 16 bases in the middle. The CDR3 has 13 amino acids. Germline CDR1 and CDR2: DFQATT and SNEGSKA (reference sequence). The CDR3 DNA is TGCAGTGCTTGGGACAATGGCATCCATGAGCAGTTCTTC. Amino acid sequence: CSAWDNGIHEQFF.

With respect to this clonotype: Mismatch with germline at one junction end may stem from a read error. This chain connects TRBV4-1 to TRBJ2-3; D gene unclear. CDR3 size: 13 residues. The germline V gene has CDR1 MGHRA and CDR2 YSYEKL. CDR3 in amino acids: CASSLHGTDTKYF. CDR3 in DNA: TGCGCCAGCAGCCTCCACGGCACAGATACGAAGTATTTT.

In its sample, this clonotype was seen many times. J is TRBJ2-7 and V is TRBV10-3; maybe TRBD1 (6 bases). This CDR3 region has 14 residues. Germline-derived CDR1 and CDR2 are ENHRY and SYGVKD. Trimming took 5 bases from V and 3 from J, leaving 14 bases between them. CDR3 DNA sequence: TGTGCCATCAGTTACAGGGTAACAGACTACGAGCAGTACTTC. It yields the protein CAISYRVTDYEQYF.

This clonotype has only a few counts. J is TRBJ2-1 and V is TRBV12-3 or TRBV12-4, with 10 positions matching TRBD2. The CDR3 length is 16 residues. The V and J ends lost 3 bases and 9 bases, in that order; junction bases with no gene match: 11. The CDR3 sequence is CASSFPAGGPIGEQFF. The CDR3 DNA reads TGTGCCAGCAGTTTCCCAGCGGGAGGGCCTATTGGTGAGCAGTTCTTC.

This clonotype was counted between two and nine times. V is TRBV5-1 and J is TRBJ1-2; TRBD1 might be the D (6 bases). The germline CDR1 and CDR2 sequences are SGHRS and YFSETQ. The CDR3 sequence is 13 residues long. V was shortened by 0 bases and J by 6 bases, with 9 bases between the two germline ends. CDR3 amino acids: CASSLEGTNGYTF. CDR3 DNA sequence: TGCGCCAGCAGCTTGGAGGGGACAAATGGCTACACCTTC.

Ten or more counts support this clonotype. The DNA is left out, because the CDR3 cannot be placed on it with certainty; the CDR3 is given as TCRdb lists it. This chain joins TRBV29-1 and TRBJ2-1; the D segment call TRBD1 is taken from the table without a DNA check. Germline V gives CDR1 SQVTM, CDR2 ANQGSEA. The CDR3 has 11 residues if both end residues are counted. The CDR3 spells CSVGRGAGKFF.

The chain employs TRBV6-1 and TRBJ2-1; D tentatively fits TRBD1 or TRBD2 (6 bases each). The germline V gene encodes CDR1 MNHNS and CDR2 SASEGT. With 2 bases removed from V and 15 bases from J, the gap between germline ends came to 11 bases. The CDR3 consists of 11 residues. The CDR3: CASSEKGGAFF. The CDR3 DNA sequence: TGTGCCAGCAGTGAAAAGGGGGGCGCGTTCTTC.

V usage is TRBV4-1 and J usage is TRBJ1-1; D possibly corresponds to TRBD1 (5 bases). The CDR3 has 16 residues. Trimming left V 6 bases short and J 2 bases short, with 19 bases between. Germline lookup yields CDR1 MGHRA and CDR2 YSYEKL. The CDR3 sequence is CASSPRLSQVNTEAFF. The CDR3 DNA follows: TGCGCCAGCAGTCCAAGATTATCACAGGTTAACACTGAAGCTTTCTTT.

CDR3 sequence reads: CASSLESGLEQYF. The CDR3 DNA sequence: TGCGCCAGCAGCCTAGAGTCAGGGTTAGAGCAGTACTTC. V and J are TRBV5-1 and TRBJ2-7, with D possibly being TRBD1 (5 bases). The CDR3 consists of 13 residues. Deletions cut 4 bases from V and 7 bases from J, with 15 bases between. In germline, CDR1 is SGHRS, CDR2 YFSETQ. The full variable domain, rest sourced from reference TRBV5-1 and TRBJ2-7, is KAGVTQTPRYLIKTRGQQVTLSCSPISGHRSVSWYQQTPGQGLQFLFEYFSETQRNKGNFPGRFSGRQFSNSRSEMNVSTLELGDSALYLCASSLESGLEQYFGPGTRLTVT.

The V gene is TRBV7-2, the J gene TRBJ1-6; the D gene is possibly TRBD1 (6 bases). Trimming removed 1 base at V and 14 bases at J, with 12 bases between. The germline V gene encodes CDR1 SGHTA and CDR2 FQGNSA. The CDR3 contains 13 residues. The CDR3 protein is CASSLERGATLHF. CDR3 bases: TGTGCCAGCAGCTTAGAAAGGGGGGCCACCCTCCACTTT.